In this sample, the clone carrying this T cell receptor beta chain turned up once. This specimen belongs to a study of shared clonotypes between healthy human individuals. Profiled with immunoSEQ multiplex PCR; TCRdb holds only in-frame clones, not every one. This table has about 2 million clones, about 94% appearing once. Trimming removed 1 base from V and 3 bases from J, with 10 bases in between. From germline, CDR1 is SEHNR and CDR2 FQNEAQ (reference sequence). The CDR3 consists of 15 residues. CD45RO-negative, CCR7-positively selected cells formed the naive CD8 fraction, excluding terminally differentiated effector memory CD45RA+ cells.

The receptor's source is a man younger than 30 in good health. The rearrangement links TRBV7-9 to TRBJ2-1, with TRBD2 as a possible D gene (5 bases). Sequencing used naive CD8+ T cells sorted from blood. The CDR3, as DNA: TGTGCCAGCAGCTTAGAACTAGGTGGCTACAATGAGCAGTTCTTC. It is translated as CASSLELGGYNEQFF.